This T cell receptor beta chain was sequenced during a study of blood T cell repertoires in COVID-19. Study-wide background: Both acute and convalescent COVID-19 samples were obtained from the United States, Italy and Spain. In each case, the material was cDNA or gDNA derived from T cells, B-cell-depleted T cells, or PBMCs.

Per the original methods: For nucleated cells, counts were estimated from reference gene primer amplification. TCRdb keeps only in-frame clones here, not all; method: immunoSEQ multiplex PCR. The DNA was the basis for D and trimming; V, J and clone size are from that table. The table has about 48,000 clones, 65% to 85% seen once. This CDR3 is 14 amino acids long. V lost 0 bases, J lost 4 bases, and 8 bases lay in between. The germline V gene has CDR1 SGDLS and CDR2 YYNGEE. The sample was peripheral blood. The chain uses TRBV9 and TRBJ2-1; a possible D gene is TRBD2 (5 bases). The sequence derives from a human donor in a cohort sampled during active COVID-19. CDR3 in amino acids: CASSVGGWYNEQFF. For the CDR3, the DNA is TGTGCCAGCAGCGTAGGAGGGTGGTACAATGAGCAGTTCTTC.